This entry is about one T cell receptor beta chain. This record comes from a study of blood T cell repertoires in COVID-19. Overall study: PBMCs, B-cell-depleted T cells, or T cells were the source of the cDNA or gDNA that made up the material.

Original analysis: Estimated nucleated cell counts came from reference gene primer amplification. Libraries were prepared by immunoSEQ multiplex PCR; TCRdb keeps only in-frame clonotypes and omits some of them. Clone size and the V and J calls come from that table; the DNA yielded D and trimming. Counted here are some 76,000 clones, 82% occurring once; the ten biggest clones make up 27%. CDR3 length equals 11 residues. The germline CDR1 and CDR2 sequences are MGHDK and SYGVNS. After removal of 9 bases from V and 8 bases from J, the junction contained 5 bases not matched to a gene. Source material: peripheral blood. This TCR was sampled from a human donor in a cohort sampled during active COVID-19. J is TRBJ1-2 and V is TRBV25-1; TRBD1 matches at 8 bases. The CDR3 nucleotides are TGTGCCAGTCGGACAGGGAAGGGCTACACCTTC. It translates to CASRTGKGYTF.